Detailed here is one T cell receptor beta chain. What it binds is not known. The CDR3 sequence is 13 residues long. Germline V gene lookup returns CDR1 MNHEY and CDR2 SMNVEV (reference sequence). Vbeta (60) and Jbeta (13) primers were used in the PCR. TCRdb keeps only in-frame clones here, not all; method: immunoSEQ multiplex PCR. The sample includes over 100,000 clones, about 9.1% of them seen just once. The sample comes from a study of cytomegalovirus exposure and HLA in healthy donors. Findings and limits, study-wide: Follow-up analysis later connected one missense variant in DCLRE1C with trimming of TCR beta V- and J-genes.

This TCR was sampled from a woman aged 40 to 49 in good health and CMV-seropositive. The genes are TRBV27 and TRBJ2-7; 8 nucleotides match TRBD2. The specimen was PBMCs. In DNA, the CDR3 is TGTGCTCAAAGGCGGGGGGCTCTCGGCGAGCAGTACTTC. Its protein product is CAQRRGALGEQYF.